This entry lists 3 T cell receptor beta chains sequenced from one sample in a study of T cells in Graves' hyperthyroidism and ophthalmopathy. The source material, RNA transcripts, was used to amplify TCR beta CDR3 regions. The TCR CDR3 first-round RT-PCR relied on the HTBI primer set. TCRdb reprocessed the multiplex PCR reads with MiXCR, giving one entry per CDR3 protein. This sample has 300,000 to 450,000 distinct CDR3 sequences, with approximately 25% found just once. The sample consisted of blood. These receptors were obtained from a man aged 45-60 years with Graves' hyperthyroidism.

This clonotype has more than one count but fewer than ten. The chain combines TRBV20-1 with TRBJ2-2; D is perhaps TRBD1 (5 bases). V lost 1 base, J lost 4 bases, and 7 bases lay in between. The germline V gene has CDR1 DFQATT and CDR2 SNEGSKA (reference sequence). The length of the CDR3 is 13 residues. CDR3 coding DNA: TGCAGTGCTAGAGGCAGGGTCACCGGGGAGCTGTTTTTT. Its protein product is CSARGRVTGELFF.

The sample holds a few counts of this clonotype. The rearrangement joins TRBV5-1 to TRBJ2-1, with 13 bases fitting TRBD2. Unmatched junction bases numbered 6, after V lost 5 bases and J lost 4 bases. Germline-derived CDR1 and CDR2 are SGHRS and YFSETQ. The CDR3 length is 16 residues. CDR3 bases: TGCGCCAGCAGTCTGACTAGCGGGAGGCCTTACAATGAGCAGTTCTTC. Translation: CASSLTSGRPYNEQFF.

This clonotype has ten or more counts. CDR3 bases: TGTGCCAGCAGCTTAACGGGGGACTCCTACAATGAGCAGTTCTTC. This encodes CASSLTGDSYNEQFF. This chain uses TRBV7-3 with TRBJ2-1; D tentatively reads TRBD1 or TRBD2 (5 bases each). Germline V CDR1 and CDR2: SGHTA, FQGTGA. The CDR3 loop spans 15 amino acids. The V end lost 0 bases, the J end lost 0 bases, and 6 bases lay between the germline ends.